The rows below give T cell receptor beta chains drawn from one sample of a study of T cells in Graves' hyperthyroidism and ophthalmopathy. MiXCR, applied by TCRdb to the multiplex PCR reads, yields one record per CDR3 protein. Among a few hundred thousand distinct CDR3 sequences, under 15% were seen once, and the ten largest hold over 25%. The specimen was blood. These TCRs come from a woman in her thirties with Graves' hyperthyroidism. CDR3s include the opening cysteine and the closing phenylalanine or tryptophan. The order of the fields is J gene, CDR3 length, clone size, V gene, D gene, CDR3 protein, CDR3 DNA. D genes are given only for firm matches. The size of a clone is reported for some rows only, either as once, few or many, or as a class for expanded clones.

J: TRBJ2-2; length: 17; size: NA; V: TRBV20-1; D: TRBD2; CDR3: CSAIGTSGRANTGELFF; DNA: TGCAGTGCTATTGGGACTAGCGGGAGGGCCAACACCGGGGAGCTGTTTTTT
J: TRBJ2-3; length: 15; size: many; V: TRBV3-1; D: NA; CDR3: CASSQAQAGTDTQYF; DNA: TGTGCCAGCAGCCAAGCCCAGGCGGGGACAGATACGCAGTATTTT
J: TRBJ2-1; length: 12; size: many; V: TRBV20-1; D: NA; CDR3: CSASPGNNEQFF; DNA: TGCAGTGCTAGCCCCGGCAACAATGAGCAGTTCTTC
J: TRBJ2-1; length: 14; size: many; V: TRBV3-1; D: TRBD2; CDR3: CASSQRRGSNEQFF; DNA: TGTGCCAGCAGCCAGCGGCGGGGGTCCAATGAGCAGTTCTTC
J: TRBJ2-1; length: 12; size: NA; V: TRBV12-3/TRBV12-4; D: NA; CDR3: CASRATHNERFF; DNA: TGTGCCAGCAGAGCGACCCACAATGAGCGGTTCTTC
J: TRBJ2-1; length: 15; size: NA; V: TRBV10-1; D: TRBD2; CDR3: CASSESPSGTYAQFF; DNA: TGCGCCAGCAGTGAGTCTCCTAGCGGGACCTATGCGCAGTTCTTC
J: TRBJ2-7; length: 15; size: many; V: TRBV6-1; D: NA; CDR3: CASSSWRAGSYEQYF; DNA: TGTGCCAGCAGTTCCTGGCGGGCCGGCTCCTACGAGCAGTACTTC
J: TRBJ2-7; length: 15; size: many; V: TRBV7-8; D: TRBD1; CDR3: CASSLAYRDSYEQYF; DNA: TGTGCCAGCAGCTTAGCGTACCGGGACAGCTACGAGCAGTACTTC
J: TRBJ2-4; length: 16; size: few; V: TRBV2; D: NA; CDR3: CASSEWMTEAKNIQYF; DNA: TGTGCCAGCAGTGAATGGATGACGGAGGCCAAAAACATTCAGTACTTC
J: TRBJ2-5; length: 12; size: many; V: TRBV29-1; D: NA; CDR3: CSVDDESGTQYF; DNA: TGCAGCGTTGATGACGAGTCGGGGACCCAGTACTTC
J: TRBJ1-2; length: 17; size: NA; V: TRBV6-1; D: NA; CDR3: CASSDIRGFRPNYGYTF; DNA: TGTGCCAGCAGTGATATCAGGGGATTCAGACCTAACTATGGCTACACCTTC
J: TRBJ1-2; length: 13; size: NA; V: TRBV12-3/TRBV12-4; D: NA; CDR3: CASSLGGEAGYTF; DNA: TGTGCCAGCAGTTTAGGGGGTGAGGCTGGCTACACCTTC
J: TRBJ2-3; length: 17; size: many; V: TRBV5-1; D: TRBD2; CDR3: CASSLDPSGSSTDTQYF; DNA: TGCGCCAGCAGCTTGGATCCTAGCGGGTCTAGCACAGATACGCAGTATTTT
J: TRBJ2-3; length: 14; size: NA; V: TRBV5-1; D: NA; CDR3: CASSVERGTDTQYF; DNA: TGCGCCAGCAGCGTAGAGCGGGGCACAGATACGCAGTATTTT
J: TRBJ1-6; length: 17; size: NA; V: TRBV5-1; D: NA; CDR3: CASSLDNRVKAYSPLHF; DNA: TGCGCCAGCAGCTTGGATAACAGGGTAAAGGCTTATTCACCCCTCCACTTT
J: TRBJ2-7; length: 19; size: few; V: TRBV10-2; D: NA; CDR3: CASSETSGAGTGSSYEQYF; DNA: TGCGCCAGCAGTGAAACATCAGGGGCCGGGACTGGGAGCTCCTACGAGCAGTACTTC
J: TRBJ2-3; length: 13; size: NA; V: TRBV15; D: TRBD2; CDR3: CATSGLATDTQYF; DNA: TGTGCCACCAGTGGACTAGCAACAGATACGCAGTATTTT
J: TRBJ2-1; length: 16; size: many; V: TRBV5-1; D: TRBD2; CDR3: CASSPGGLAGVDEQFF; DNA: TGCGCCAGCAGCCCGGGCGGACTAGCGGGAGTCGATGAGCAGTTCTTC
J: TRBJ2-3; length: 17; size: many; V: TRBV3-1; D: TRBD2; CDR3: CASSLEASGRKTDTQYF; DNA: TGTGCCAGCAGCCTAGAGGCTAGCGGGAGAAAGACAGATACGCAGTATTTT
J: TRBJ1-5; length: 13; size: NA; V: TRBV24-1; D: TRBD1; CDR3: CATSSGQVGPQHF; DNA: TGTGCCACCAGTTCCGGACAGGTGGGTCCCCAGCATTTT
J: TRBJ1-5; length: 12; size: NA; V: TRBV2; D: NA; CDR3: CASTRGMGPQHF; DNA: TGTGCCAGCACCCGGGGAATGGGACCCCAGCATTTT
J: TRBJ2-1; length: 16; size: few; V: TRBV15; D: TRBD2; CDR3: CATSRGGLAGYNEQFF; DNA: TGTGCCACCAGCAGAGGAGGACTAGCGGGTTACAATGAGCAGTTCTTC
J: TRBJ1-6; length: 18; size: many; V: TRBV24-1; D: NA; CDR3: CATSARQDRTDHNSPLHF; DNA: TGTGCCACCAGTGCGAGACAAGACCGGACAGATCATAATTCACCCCTCCACTTT
J: TRBJ2-5; length: 14; size: many; V: TRBV29-1; D: NA; CDR3: CSVDSRGEFETQYF; DNA: TGCAGCGTTGATTCCAGGGGTGAATTCGAGACCCAGTACTTC
J: TRBJ1-1; length: 13; size: few; V: TRBV6-1; D: NA; CDR3: CASGANMNTEAFF; DNA: TGTGCCAGCGGGGCGAACATGAACACTGAAGCTTTCTTT
J: TRBJ1-5; length: 14; size: many; V: TRBV20-1; D: NA; CDR3: CSARIPERNQPQHF; DNA: TGCAGTGCTAGAATACCGGAAAGAAATCAGCCCCAGCATTTT
J: TRBJ2-1; length: 20; size: NA; V: TRBV27; D: TRBD2; CDR3: CASKPGLAGVSGGPYNEQFF; DNA: TGTGCCAGCAAGCCGGGACTAGCGGGAGTTAGTGGAGGTCCCTACAATGAGCAGTTCTTC
J: TRBJ2-5; length: 15; size: many; V: TRBV6-1; D: TRBD1; CDR3: CASSEGDRRGETQYF; DNA: TGTGCCAGCAGTGAGGGGGACAGGAGAGGGGAGACCCAGTACTTC
J: TRBJ2-4; length: 14; size: many; V: TRBV3-1; D: TRBD1; CDR3: CASSQGGQGRIQYF; DNA: TGTGCCAGCAGCCAAGGGGGACAGGGGAGGATTCAGTACTTC
J: TRBJ2-5; length: 14; size: few; V: TRBV20-1; D: NA; CDR3: CSARGPSGRETQYF; DNA: TGCAGTGCTAGAGGACCCTCGGGTCGAGAGACCCAGTACTTC
J: TRBJ1-3; length: 14; size: NA; V: TRBV15; D: NA; CDR3: CATSRDPGGNTIYF; DNA: TGTGCCACCAGCAGAGATCCGGGAGGAAACACCATATATTTT
J: TRBJ2-7; length: 13; size: many; V: TRBV18; D: NA; CDR3: CASSQSQSYEQYF; DNA: TGTGCCAGCTCACAGTCCCAGTCCTACGAGCAGTACTTC
J: TRBJ2-1; length: 15; size: many; V: TRBV28; D: TRBD2; CDR3: CASRGGLAGVNEQFF; DNA: TGTGCCAGCAGAGGGGGACTAGCGGGAGTTAATGAGCAGTTCTTC
J: TRBJ1-2; length: 10; size: few; V: TRBV7-9; D: NA; CDR3: CASSLDGYTF; DNA: TGTGCCAGCAGTCTAGATGGCTACACCTTC
J: TRBJ1-1; length: 13; size: NA; V: TRBV28; D: NA; CDR3: CASRREAITEAFF; DNA: TGTGCCAGCCGGAGGGAAGCGATAACTGAAGCTTTCTTT
J: TRBJ2-1; length: 15; size: NA; V: TRBV6-2/TRBV6-3; D: TRBD2; CDR3: CASSYLLAGLDEQFF; DNA: TGTGCCAGCAGTTACCTACTAGCGGGACTGGATGAGCAGTTCTTC
J: TRBJ2-3; length: 13; size: many; V: TRBV20-1; D: NA; CDR3: CSASGGYTDTQYF; DNA: TGCAGTGCTAGTGGCGGGTACACAGATACGCAGTATTTT
J: TRBJ2-1; length: 17; size: few; V: TRBV19; D: NA; CDR3: CASSRTFSASSYNEQFF; DNA: TGTGCCAGTTCCCGGACCTTTAGCGCCAGCTCCTACAATGAGCAGTTCTTC
J: TRBJ2-3; length: 16; size: NA; V: TRBV11-2; D: NA; CDR3: CASSLERTRSTDTQYF; DNA: TGTGCCAGCAGCTTAGAAAGGACCCGTAGCACAGATACGCAGTATTTT
J: TRBJ2-7; length: 16; size: NA; V: TRBV29-1; D: TRBD2; CDR3: CSVEEASGRANYEQYF; DNA: TGCAGCGTTGAAGAGGCCAGCGGGAGGGCCAACTACGAGCAGTACTTC
J: TRBJ1-2; length: 15; size: many; V: TRBV30; D: NA; CDR3: CAWSSRWIDRYGYTF; DNA: TGTGCCTGGAGTTCGAGGTGGATTGACCGGTATGGCTACACCTTC
J: TRBJ1-3; length: 15; size: NA; V: TRBV10-3; D: NA; CDR3: CAISEVAVSGNTIYF; DNA: TGTGCCATCAGTGAGGTGGCAGTCTCTGGAAACACCATATATTTT
J: TRBJ2-7; length: 15; size: NA; V: TRBV2; D: TRBD2; CDR3: CASDMGGLAGVEQYF; DNA: TGTGCCAGCGATATGGGGGGACTAGCGGGAGTCGAGCAGTACTTC
J: TRBJ1-5; length: 13; size: NA; V: TRBV19; D: NA; CDR3: CASQGHGNQPQHF; DNA: TGTGCCAGCCAGGGTCATGGCAATCAGCCCCAGCATTTT
J: TRBJ2-4; length: 14; size: NA; V: TRBV5-1; D: TRBD1; CDR3: CASSQGQGAGIQYF; DNA: TGCGCCAGCAGCCAGGGACAGGGGGCGGGCATTCAGTACTTC
J: TRBJ2-1; length: 15; size: many; V: TRBV11-2; D: TRBD2; CDR3: CASSSPIREGHEQFF; DNA: TGTGCCAGCAGCTCCCCCATTCGGGAGGGCCATGAGCAGTTCTTC
J: TRBJ2-1; length: 13; size: many; V: TRBV29-1; D: NA; CDR3: CSVRSGLHNEQFF; DNA: TGCAGCGTGCGTTCGGGTCTCCACAATGAGCAGTTCTTC
J: TRBJ2-7; length: 12; size: NA; V: TRBV20-1; D: NA; CDR3: CSARDAGDEQYF; DNA: TGCAGTGCTAGAGACGCAGGGGACGAGCAGTACTTC
J: TRBJ1-2; length: 12; size: many; V: TRBV30; D: NA; CDR3: CAWSQINYGYTF; DNA: TGTGCCTGGAGTCAAATCAACTATGGCTACACCTTC
J: TRBJ2-6; length: 13; size: many; V: TRBV30; D: NA; CDR3: CAWSLIRANVLTF; DNA: TGTGCCTGGAGCCTGATACGGGCCAACGTCCTGACTTTC
J: TRBJ2-4; length: 19; size: NA; V: TRBV7-2; D: TRBD2; CDR3: CASSLAGLSSGNAKNIQYF; DNA: TGTGCCAGCAGCTTAGCTGGTTTATCTAGCGGGAACGCCAAAAACATTCAGTACTTC
J: TRBJ2-3; length: 16; size: NA; V: TRBV18; D: NA; CDR3: CASSPPSNTVTDTQYF; DNA: TGTGCCAGCTCACCACCTTCGAACACAGTCACAGATACGCAGTATTTT
J: TRBJ2-5; length: 17; size: NA; V: TRBV5-1; D: TRBD1; CDR3: CASSGSGQGSGLETQYF; DNA: TGCGCCAGCAGCGGGTCCGGACAGGGGAGTGGTTTAGAGACCCAGTACTTC
J: TRBJ2-7; length: 17; size: NA; V: TRBV6-5; D: TRBD2; CDR3: CASSYSPFTSGLYEQYF; DNA: TGTGCCAGCAGTTACTCTCCCTTCACTAGCGGGCTTTACGAGCAGTACTTC
J: TRBJ2-7; length: 15; size: NA; V: TRBV3-1; D: NA; CDR3: CASSQGGRELSEQYF; DNA: TGTGCCAGCAGCCAGGGGGGGCGGGAGTTGAGCGAGCAGTACTTC